One T cell receptor (beta chain) is described in this entry. Its matching antigen is unknown. This entry belongs to a study of STAT5B mutations in CD4+ large granular lymphocyte leukemia. Whole-study context: Healthy donors showed HLA-associated enrichment of the CDR3 'QG' motif.

The germline V and J ends were trimmed by 5 bases and 0 bases, with 11 bases remaining between them. CDR1 is SGHNT and CDR2 is YENEEA in the germline V gene. This CDR3 region has 14 residues. General study points: 8/27 top patient clones versus 2/35 control clones were TRBV06-family.

The protocol was immunoSEQ multiplex PCR, while the TCRdb copy is restricted to in-frame clones and leaves out a portion. This sample has about 22,000 clones, with over 70% found just once. The receptor was isolated from a human donor in good health. Sequences were obtained from CD4+ T cells from blood buffy coats. V and J are TRBV11-3 and TRBJ2-7, with D possibly matching TRBD2 (5 bases). The CDR3 here is CASSPSRASYEQYF. Written as DNA, the CDR3 is TGTGCCAGCAGCCCGTCGAGGGCCTCCTACGAGCAGTACTTC.